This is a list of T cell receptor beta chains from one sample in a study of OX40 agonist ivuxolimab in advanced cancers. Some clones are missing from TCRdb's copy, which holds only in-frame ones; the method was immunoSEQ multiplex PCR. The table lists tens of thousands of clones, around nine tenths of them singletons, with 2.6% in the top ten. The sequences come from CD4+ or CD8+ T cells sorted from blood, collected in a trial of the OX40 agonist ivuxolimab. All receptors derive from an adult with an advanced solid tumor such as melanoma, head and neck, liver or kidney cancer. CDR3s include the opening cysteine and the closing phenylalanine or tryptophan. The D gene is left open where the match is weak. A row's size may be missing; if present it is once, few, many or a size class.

CASSLGTGGGYGYTF | TGTGCCAGCAGCCTCGGGACAGGGGGCGGCTATGGCTACACCTTC | TRBV7-2 | . | TRBD1 | TRBJ1-2
CASSLESSGGTDTQYF | TGCGCCAGCAGCTTGGAGTCTAGCGGTGGCACAGATACGCAGTATTTT | TRBV5-1 | . | TRBD2 | TRBJ2-3
CASSQYTGGNSPLHF | TGTGCCAGCAGCCAATATACAGGGGGTAATTCACCCCTCCACTTT | TRBV14 | . | TRBD1 | TRBJ1-6
CASRGTGINGYTF | TGTGCCAGCAGGGGGACAGGTATCAATGGCTACACCTTC | TRBV6-5 | few | TRBD1 | TRBJ1-2
CASSLVTDSRSFKTQYF | TGTGCCAGCAGCTTAGTGACCGACTCACGGAGTTTTAAGACCCAGTACTTC | TRBV7-8 | . | . | TRBJ2-5
CASSPGTSGRHAGTQYF | TGCGCCAGCAGCCCGGGGACTAGCGGGAGGCACGCCGGGACCCAGTACTTC | TRBV5-1 | . | TRBD2 | TRBJ2-5
CASRPYWSTDTQYF | TGTGCCAGCAGGCCGTATTGGAGCACAGATACGCAGTATTTT | TRBV27 | . | . | TRBJ2-3
CASNWDSNQPQHF | TGTGCCAGCAATTGGGACAGCAATCAGCCCCAGCATTTT | TRBV2 | . | . | TRBJ1-5
CARRDPGTGPFETQYF | TGTGCCAGACGCGACCCCGGGACAGGGCCTTTCGAGACCCAGTACTTC | TRBV19 | . | TRBD1 | TRBJ2-5
CASSLDREGLRTDTQYF | TGTGCCAGCAGCTTGGATCGGGAGGGCCTTCGGACAGATACGCAGTATTTT | TRBV5-4 | . | TRBD2 | TRBJ2-3
CAWSQGGNQPQHF | TGTGCCTGGAGCCAAGGGGGCAATCAGCCCCAGCATTTT | TRBV30 | few | . | TRBJ1-5
CASSLYEGTGEAFF | TGTGCCAGCAGCTTATATGAGGGAACAGGTGAAGCTTTCTTT | TRBV7-2 | . | . | TRBJ1-1
CAGAGTPPYNEQFF | TGTGCCGGCGCCGGGACTCCCCCCTACAATGAGCAGTTCTTC | TRBV30 | . | . | TRBJ2-1
CASSERPLAGGTDTQYF | TGTGCCAGCAGTGAAAGGCCACTAGCGGGAGGCACAGATACGCAGTATTTT | TRBV25-1 | . | TRBD2 | TRBJ2-3
CASSLHPSYEQFF | TGTGCCAGCAGCTTACACCCTTCGTATGAGCAGTTCTTC | TRBV7-2 | . | . | TRBJ2-1
CATSRVGAGGGEQYF | TGTGCCACCAGCAGAGTAGGGGCAGGGGGCGGCGAGCAGTACTTC | TRBV15 | . | TRBD1 | TRBJ2-7
CASRRSLAGGTGELFF | TGTGCCAGTAGACGGAGCCTAGCGGGAGGTACCGGGGAGCTGTTTTTT | TRBV25-1 | . | TRBD2 | TRBJ2-2
CASTSGRGADTQYF | TGCGCCAGCACTAGCGGGAGGGGCGCGGATACGCAGTATTTT | TRBV5-1 | . | TRBD2 | TRBJ2-3
CASSFGAGRNEQFF | TGTGCCAGCAGTTTTGGGGCAGGGAGGAATGAGCAGTTCTTC | TRBV27 | . | . | TRBJ2-1
CASSYGPSGETQYF | TGTGCCAGCAGTTACGGACCGTCGGGGGAGACCCAGTACTTC | TRBV6-6 | . | . | TRBJ2-5
CASSLSESNQPQHF | TGTGCCAGCAGCTTATCCGAGAGCAATCAGCCCCAGCATTTT | TRBV7-2 | . | . | TRBJ1-5
CASQGSRVETQYF | TGTGCCAGTCAAGGGTCCAGGGTGGAGACCCAGTACTTC | TRBV28 | . | . | TRBJ2-5
CASSLDPQGAYEQYF | TGTGCCAGCAGCTTAGATCCCCAGGGGGCCTACGAGCAGTACTTC | TRBV11-2 | . | TRBD1 | TRBJ2-7
CASSSGKRELAETQYF | TGTGCCAGCAGCTCTGGCAAGCGGGAGTTGGCGGAGACCCAGTACTTC | TRBV5-4 | . | TRBD2 | TRBJ2-5
CASRQGLNTEAFF | TGTGCCAGCAGACAGGGGCTGAACACTGAAGCTTTCTTT | TRBV6-6 | . | TRBD1 | TRBJ1-1
CASSLRQDGLDEQFF | TGTGCCAGCAGCCTACGACAGGATGGCTTGGATGAGCAGTTCTTC | TRBV5-4 | . | . | TRBJ2-1
CARPGTGARGANVLTF | TGCGCCAGACCCGGGACAGGGGCGCGAGGGGCCAACGTCCTGACTTTC | TRBV10-1 | . | TRBD1 | TRBJ2-6
CASSPPSPGYSRGANVLTF | TGTGCCAGCTCACCACCTAGCCCAGGGTACTCTCGTGGGGCCAACGTCCTGACTTTC | TRBV18 | . | . | TRBJ2-6
CASSSNWDRGGYTF | TGTGCCAGCAGCTCCAATTGGGACAGGGGCGGCTACACCTTC | TRBV7-2 | . | TRBD1 | TRBJ1-2
CASSSQTSGYNEQFF | TGTGCCAGCAGCTCTCAGACTAGCGGTTACAATGAGCAGTTCTTC | TRBV5-4 | . | TRBD2 | TRBJ2-1
CASSLGSVNEQFF | TGTGCCAGCTCACTAGGGTCGGTTAATGAGCAGTTCTTC | TRBV18 | . | . | TRBJ2-1
CASSQAVFTDTQYF | TGCGCCAGCAGTCAGGCCGTATTCACAGATACGCAGTATTTT | TRBV5-1 | . | . | TRBJ2-3
CASSLEAGLNTGELFF | TGCGCCAGCAGCTTGGAGGCAGGACTGAACACCGGGGAGCTGTTTTTT | TRBV5-1 | . | . | TRBJ2-2
CASSLPGGQQETQYF | TGTGCCAGCAGCTTGCCCGGGGGACAACAAGAGACCCAGTACTTC | TRBV5-4 | . | . | TRBJ2-5
CASSLSGSREQFF | TGCGCCAGCAGCTTGTCCGGGAGTCGGGAGCAGTTCTTC | TRBV5-1 | . | . | TRBJ2-1
CASRGTGKETQYF | TGTGCCAGCAGGGGGACAGGGAAAGAGACCCAGTACTTC | TRBV6-5 | . | TRBD1 | TRBJ2-5
CASSGGRWEQYF | TGCGCCAGCAGCGGGGGGCGTTGGGAGCAGTACTTC | TRBV4-1 | . | . | TRBJ2-7
CASSTGTPNYGYTF | TGTGCCAGCAGCACCGGGACACCTAACTATGGCTACACCTTC | TRBV6-5 | . | . | TRBJ1-2
CASRLTISNEQFF | TGTGCCAGCAGACTAACTATCTCAAATGAGCAGTTCTTC | TRBV6-5 | few | . | TRBJ2-1
CASSATGLSTDTQYF | TGTGCCAGTAGTGCGACAGGCCTAAGCACAGATACGCAGTATTTT | TRBV19 | once | . | TRBJ2-3
CASSLGTGYSNQPQHF | TGTGCCAGCAGCTTGGGGACAGGATATAGCAATCAGCCCCAGCATTTT | TRBV5-6 | . | TRBD1 | TRBJ1-5
CATSIKTGGREKLFF | TGTGCCACCTCAATAAAGACAGGGGGACGGGAAAAACTGTTTTTT | TRBV6-1 | . | TRBD1 | TRBJ1-4
CASSLGGQRYGYTF | TGTGCCAGCAGCTTAGGGGGCCAGCGCTATGGCTACACCTTC | TRBV7-2 | . | . | TRBJ1-2
CASSPTGGTIGNQPQHF | TGTGCCAGCAGCCCAACGGGGGGGACAATAGGCAATCAGCCCCAGCATTTT | TRBV7-8 | . | . | TRBJ1-5
CASSSGGNEQFF | TGTGCCAGCAGCTCGGGGGGGAATGAGCAGTTCTTC | TRBV11-2 | . | TRBD2 | TRBJ2-1
CASSESPGGNQPQHF | TGTGCCAGCAGTGAATCCCCCGGGGGCAATCAGCCCCAGCATTTT | TRBV2 | once | . | TRBJ1-5
CAWSVGYHTF | TGTGCCTGGAGTGTGGGGTACCACACCTTC | TRBV30 | few | . | TRBJ1-2
CAGSRGGTSTDTQYF | TGTGCCGGATCCAGGGGGGGGACTAGCACAGATACGCAGTATTTT | TRBV28 | . | . | TRBJ2-3
CASSRLAGVTGELFF | TGTGCCAGCAGTCGACTAGCGGGGGTAACCGGGGAGCTGTTTTTT | TRBV2 | . | TRBD2 | TRBJ2-2
CASSYITLGGGPSYEQYF | TGTGCCAGCAGCTATATTACCCTGGGCGGGGGGCCCTCCTACGAGCAGTACTTC | TRBV7-2 | . | TRBD2 | TRBJ2-7
CASSPQGQGGVGEKLFF | TGTGCCAGCAGCCCCCAGGGACAGGGAGGGGTCGGGGAAAAACTGTTTTTT | TRBV4-2 | . | TRBD1 | TRBJ1-4
CASSLAPRGAGDEKLFF | TGCGCCAGCAGCTTGGCCCCCAGGGGTGCGGGGGATGAAAAACTGTTTTTT | TRBV5-1 | . | . | TRBJ1-4
CAWSVLGSNYGYTF | TGTGCCTGGAGTGTATTGGGCAGCAACTATGGCTACACCTTC | TRBV30 | . | . | TRBJ1-2
CASRPPTARDYGYTF | TGTGCCAGCAGACCCCCGACAGCCCGTGACTATGGCTACACCTTC | TRBV6-5 | . | . | TRBJ1-2
CASSSFSGKGGELFF | TGTGCCAGCAGTTCATTTAGCGGGAAGGGCGGGGAGCTGTTTTTT | TRBV28 | . | TRBD2 | TRBJ2-2
CAWTHREGNQPQHF | TGTGCCTGGACGCACAGGGAGGGCAATCAGCCCCAGCATTTT | TRBV30 | . | . | TRBJ1-5